The clone carrying this TCR beta chain was seen a handful of times. No antigen is known for it. These data belong to a study of post-analysis software for immune sequencing data. On the study more broadly: Relapsing-remitting, secondary progressive and progressive-relapsing courses of multiple sclerosis were included.

TCR beta cDNA libraries had unique molecular identifiers. cDNA molecules numbering some 500,000 came from approximately 0.91 to 9.4 million T cells. Using its own MiXCR run on the PCR reads, TCRdb lists one record per CDR3 protein. Of roughly 620,000 distinct CDR3 sequences in the sample, about 44% were seen once. Between the trimmed V and J ends, which lost 5 bases and 4 bases, there was a span of 19 bases. This CDR3 comprises 15 residues. Germline V gene lookup returns CDR1 DFQATT and CDR2 SNEGSKA (reference sequence). Study-level findings and limits: Significantly lower normalized Chao1 diversity was seen in multiple sclerosis patients than in controls. With TRBV5-6, TRBV5-1 and TRBV20-1 included, about five TRBV segments were more frequent in patients than in controls. Batch-mates among the samples co-clustered strongly by F measure.

The receptor was isolated from a girl between 5 and 17 years old with multiple sclerosis. Sequenced input: blood. The V and J genes are TRBV20-1 and TRBJ2-3; D might be TRBD2 (6 bases). The chain's CDR3 is CSAPQAGREADTQYF. CDR3 bases: TGCAGTGCTCCCCAAGCCGGGCGGGAAGCAGATACGCAGTATTTT.